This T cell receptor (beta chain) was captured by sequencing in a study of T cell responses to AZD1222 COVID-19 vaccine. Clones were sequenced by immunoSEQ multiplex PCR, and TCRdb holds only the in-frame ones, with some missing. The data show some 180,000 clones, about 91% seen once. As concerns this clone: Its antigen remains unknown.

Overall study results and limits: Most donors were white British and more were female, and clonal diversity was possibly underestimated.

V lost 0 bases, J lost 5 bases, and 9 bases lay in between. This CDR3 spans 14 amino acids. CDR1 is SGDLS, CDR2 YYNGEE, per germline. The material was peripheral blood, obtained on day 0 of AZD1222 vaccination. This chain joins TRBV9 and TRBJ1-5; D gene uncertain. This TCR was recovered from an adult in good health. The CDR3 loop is CASSVAAGDQPQHF. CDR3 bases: TGTGCCAGCAGCGTAGCGGCAGGTGATCAGCCCCAGCATTTT.